The 28 T cell receptor beta chains given below trace back to one sample, sequenced in a study of T cell responses to AZD1222 COVID-19 vaccine. Libraries were prepared by immunoSEQ multiplex PCR; TCRdb keeps only in-frame clonotypes and omits some of them. The sample contains 150,000 to 200,000 clones, 75% to 90% of which appear only once. This specimen was peripheral blood, taken 28 days after the second dose of the MenACWY control vaccine. The receptors here all came from an adult who received the MenACWY meningococcal vaccine as a control.

This clone occurred once. The chain joins TRBV4-1 to TRBJ2-3, with D tentatively TRBD1 (6 bases). The germline V gene encodes CDR1 MGHRA and CDR2 YSYEKL. This CDR3 spans 15 amino acids. V was cut by 6 bases and J by 2 bases, with 15 bases left in between. CDR3 nucleotide sequence: TGCGCCAGCAGTCTTAAGACAGGCCCCACAGATACGCAGTATTTT. This sequence encodes CASSLKTGPTDTQYF.

The chain joins TRBV25-1 to TRBJ2-7; 10 nucleotides align to TRBD1. CDR1 and CDR2 from the germline V gene are MGHDK and SYGVNS. With 1 base clipped from V and 6 bases from J, the junction kept 6 bases outside the gene matches. This CDR3 is 15 amino acids long. The CDR3 region is CASSESGDRGPEQYF. Here the CDR3 DNA reads TGTGCCAGCAGTGAATCAGGGGACAGGGGCCCCGAGCAGTACTTC.

The chain has TRBV9 and TRBJ2-2; no clear D gene. Trimming shortened V by 5 bases and J by 3 bases, and 11 bases separated the two germline ends. Per the germline V gene, CDR1 is SGDLS and CDR2 is YYNGEE. The length of the CDR3 is 14 residues. The CDR3 is CASRLTRYTGELFF. Written as DNA, the CDR3 is TGTGCCAGCAGGTTGACAAGATACACCGGGGAGCTGTTTTTT.

The CDR3 DNA reads as TGTGCCAGCAGCTTAAACCCAGGGTGGACCGGGGAGCTGTTTTTT. Protein: CASSLNPGWTGELFF. This chain connects TRBV5-5 to TRBJ2-2; D possibly corresponds to TRBD1 (5 bases). The CDR3 spans 15 residues. Trimming pared 2 bases from V and 5 bases from J, leaving 13 bases between. Per germline, CDR1 SGHKS and CDR2 YYEKEE (reference sequence).

The CDR3 nucleotides read TGTGCCAGCAGCTTCCCACCTACTTTCTCCTACAATGAGCAGTTCTTC. It encodes CASSFPPTFSYNEQFF. The chain has TRBV7-2 and TRBJ2-1; D ambiguous. CDR1 and CDR2 (germline): SGHTA, FQGNSA. This CDR3 is built from 16 residues. Between the trimmed V and J ends, which lost 3 bases and 0 bases, there was a span of 12 bases.

The rearrangement links TRBV28 to TRBJ2-2; D is unresolved. Germline V gives CDR1 MDHEN, CDR2 SYDVKM. The CDR3 spans 14 residues. The ends were cut back, 6 bases at V and 3 bases at J, with 11 bases in the middle. CDR3 coding DNA: TGTGCCAGCAGGAAAGTGCGACACACCGGGGAGCTGTTTTTT. Protein: CASRKVRHTGELFF. The complete variable domain, with remaining parts taken from reference TRBV28 and TRBJ2-2, reads DVKVTQSSRYLVKRTGEKVFLECVQDMDHENMFWYRQDPGLGLRLIYFSYDVKMKEKGDIPEGYSVSREKKERFSLILESASTNQTSMYLCASRKVRHTGELFFGEGSRLTVL.

The chain combines TRBV7-9 with TRBJ1-5; D gene unclear. Trimming left V 5 bases short and J 3 bases short, with 5 bases between. This CDR3 is 12 amino acids long. The V gene's germline CDR1 is SEHNR and CDR2 FQNEAQ (reference sequence). CDR3 sequence (DNA): TGTGCCAGCAGCACGGTCAATCAGCCCCAGCATTTT. Translated, it gives CASSTVNQPQHF.

The chain recombines TRBV7-2 with TRBJ2-1, with 8 positions matching TRBD2. With V trimmed by 3 bases and J by 4 bases, 5 bases remained unmatched. Germline assignment: CDR1 SGHTA and CDR2 FQGNSA. This CDR3 is 15 amino acids long. This chain's CDR3 is CASSFAGGGYNEQFF. The CDR3, as DNA: TGTGCCAGCAGCTTCGCGGGGGGTGGGTACAATGAGCAGTTCTTC.

The V call is TRBV9, the J call TRBJ2-1, with a tentative D call TRBD1 (6 bases). With 2 bases removed from V and 0 bases from J, the gap between germline ends came to 9 bases. This CDR3 spans 15 amino acids. From germline, CDR1 is SGDLS and CDR2 YYNGEE. The CDR3 region has the DNA TGTGCCAGCAGCGTCCAGGGGAGCTCCTACAATGAGCAGTTCTTC. Translation: CASSVQGSSYNEQFF.

The chain carries TRBV28 and TRBJ2-7, with D possibly TRBD1 on 5 matching bases. The ends were cut back, 0 bases at V and 0 bases at J, with 6 bases in the middle. CDR1 and CDR2 from the germline V gene are MDHEN and SYDVKM. The length of the CDR3 is 14 residues. The CDR3 spells CASSLWDTSYEQYF. CDR3 bases: TGTGCCAGCAGTTTATGGGACACCTCCTACGAGCAGTACTTC.

V gene TRBV19 combines with J gene TRBJ1-5, with D uncertain. The CDR3 is 14 residues long. Trimming removed 1 base from V and 1 base from J, with 5 bases in between. The germline gives CDR1 LNHDA, CDR2 SQIVND (reference sequence). The CDR3 nucleotides read TGTGCCAGTAGTATAGGGTACAGCAATCAGCCCCAGCATTTT. It codes for CASSIGYSNQPQHF.

The chain recombines TRBV28 with TRBJ1-1; the D gene is possibly TRBD1 (6 bases). V lost 5 bases and J 1 base, leaving 17 bases between the germline ends. The CDR3 contains 16 residues. The germline V gene has CDR1 MDHEN and CDR2 SYDVKM. The CDR3, as DNA: TGTGCCAGCAGTCACCTGACCGGGACACCGAACACTGAAGCTTTCTTT. Protein sequence: CASSHLTGTPNTEAFF. Full variable domain (remainder filled in from reference TRBV28 and TRBJ1-1): DVKVTQSSRYLVKRTGEKVFLECVQDMDHENMFWYRQDPGLGLRLIYFSYDVKMKEKGDIPEGYSVSREKKERFSLILESASTNQTSMYLCASSHLTGTPNTEAFFGQGTRLTVV.

V gene TRBV5-1 combines with J gene TRBJ1-4, with a weak D call TRBD1 (6 bases). CDR1 and CDR2 from the germline V gene are SGHRS and YFSETQ. The V gene lost 0 bases and the J gene lost 5 bases, with 8 bases spanning the gap. The CDR3 has 14 residues. The CDR3 reads CASSLEGGNEKLFF. Here the CDR3 DNA reads TGCGCCAGCAGCTTGGAGGGGGGGAATGAAAAACTGTTTTTT.

The chain is built from TRBV9 and TRBJ1-1, with D possibly being TRBD1 (5 bases). Trimming cost V 0 bases and J 5 bases, with 11 bases left between them. The CDR3 extends over 14 amino acids. Germline CDR1 is SGDLS and CDR2 is YYNGEE. CDR3 protein: CASSVGGAGTEAFF. The CDR3, as DNA: TGTGCCAGCAGCGTAGGAGGGGCTGGAACTGAAGCTTTCTTT.

The V call is TRBV20-1, the J call TRBJ2-7; D not resolved. Trimming took 2 bases from V and 7 from J, leaving 9 bases between them. This CDR3 comprises 11 residues. The germline CDR1 and CDR2 sequences are DFQATT and SNEGSKA (reference sequence). The CDR3 DNA is TGCAGTGCTAGAAGGGAACTGGAGCAGTACTTC. It is translated as CSARRELEQYF.

This clone has just one count. V and J are TRBV28 and TRBJ1-5; tentatively, D is TRBD1 (5 bases). Germline CDR1 reads MDHEN; CDR2 reads SYDVKM. This CDR3 region has 13 residues. V lost 3 bases and J 4 bases, leaving 7 bases between the germline ends. The CDR3: CASSFGGNQPQHF. The DNA for the CDR3 is TGTGCCAGCAGTTTCGGGGGGAATCAGCCCCAGCATTTT.

The V gene is TRBV3-1 (or the pseudogene TRBV3-2), the J gene TRBJ2-7; no firm D call. This CDR3 is built from 12 residues. The V and J ends lost 2 bases and 2 bases respectively, with 4 bases between them. CDR1 and CDR2 (germline): LGHDT, YNNKEL (reference sequence). In DNA, the CDR3 is TGTGCCAGCAGCCAAAACGCCTACGAGCAGTACTTC. This translates into CASSQNAYEQYF.

The J gene is TRBJ2-7, the V gene TRBV6-5, with 9 bases matching TRBD1. The CDR3 is made up of 15 amino acids. Germline loops: CDR1 MNHEY, CDR2 SVGAGI. The V segment lost 4 bases and the J segment 5 bases; nucleotides outside the gene matches: 9. The CDR3 protein is CASSSLGTGTNEQYF. The DNA for the CDR3 is TGTGCCAGCAGTTCACTAGGGACAGGGACGAACGAGCAGTACTTC.

The chain combines TRBV3-1 (or the pseudogene TRBV3-2) with TRBJ1-2; D unclear. CDR3 size: 16 residues. V was pared by 0 bases and J by 2 bases, with 13 bases between. Germline V gene data show CDR1 as LGHDT and CDR2 as YNNKEL (reference sequence). The CDR3 is CASSQDRAAGNYGYTF. As DNA, the CDR3 is TGTGCCAGCAGCCAAGATAGGGCCGCGGGGAACTATGGCTACACCTTC.

The V gene is TRBV7-9, the J gene TRBJ2-7; 8 bases line up with TRBD1. The CDR3 loop spans 15 amino acids. With 1 base clipped from V and 6 bases from J, the junction kept 8 bases outside the gene matches. Germline CDR1 is SEHNR and CDR2 is FQNEAQ (reference sequence). CDR3 loop: CASSLVQGASAEQYF. The CDR3 DNA is TGTGCCAGCAGCTTAGTTCAGGGGGCATCTGCCGAGCAGTACTTC.

This chain connects TRBV9 to TRBJ1-3; D is ambiguous. The CDR3 has 14 amino acids. CDR1 is SGDLS, CDR2 YYNGEE, per germline. The ends were cut back, 3 bases at V and 4 bases at J, with 11 bases in the middle. This CDR3 is CASSASLDGNTIYF. For the CDR3, the DNA is TGTGCCAGCAGCGCGTCGTTGGACGGAAACACCATATATTTT. Using reference TRBV9 and TRBJ1-3 for the parts outside the CDR3, the full variable domain is DSGVTQTPKHLITATGQRVTLRCSPRSGDLSVYWYQQSLDQGLQFLIQYYNGEERAKGNILERFSAQQFPDLHSELNLSSLELGDSALYFCASSASLDGNTIYFGEGSWLTVV.

This clone was seen just once. This chain uses TRBV30 with TRBJ2-7, with D perhaps TRBD2 (6 bases). V was cut by 0 bases and J by 2 bases, with 11 bases left in between. The germline gives CDR1 GTSNPN, CDR2 SVGIG (reference sequence). This CDR3 region has 14 residues. The CDR3: CAWSVRRLAYEQYF. The CDR3 DNA reads TGTGCCTGGAGTGTACGAAGACTAGCCTACGAGCAGTACTTC.

The gene calls are TRBV5-1 and TRBJ2-1, with 9 bases fitting TRBD1. The CDR3 consists of 13 residues. CDR1 and CDR2 (germline): SGHRS, YFSETQ. V trimming: 3 bases; J trimming: 9 bases; junction bases outside the gene matches: 4. The CDR3 region has the DNA TGCGCCAGCAGCTGGGACAGGGTCAGTGAGCAGTTCTTC. Amino acids: CASSWDRVSEQFF.

This chain joins TRBV28 and TRBJ2-2; the match to TRBD1 covers 9 bases. Trimming at V came to 6 bases and at J to 4 bases, leaving 9 bases not matched to a gene. CDR1 MDHEN and CDR2 SYDVKM come from the germline V gene. The CDR3 loop spans 16 amino acids. The CDR3 DNA is TGTGCCAGCAGAACTACGCGGACAGGGGTCACCGGGGAGCTGTTTTTT. This encodes CASRTTRTGVTGELFF.

This chain links TRBV21-1 with TRBJ2-7; TRBD1 was called by the table and not checked on the DNA. TRBV21-1 is shown as a pseudogene. This CDR3 is built from 15 residues. The CDR3 nucleotides are TGTGCCAGCAGCATCAGGACAGGGCCGGTGGACGAGCAGTACTTC. Translated, it gives CASSIRTGPVDEQYF.

The chain joins TRBV2 to TRBJ1-5, with D uncertain. The CDR3 has 15 amino acids. Trimming removed 6 bases from V and 3 bases from J, with 15 bases in between. Germline V CDR1 and CDR2: SNHLY, FYNNEI. This chain's CDR3 is CASRADWNVNQPQHF. CDR3 DNA: TGTGCCAGCAGGGCAGATTGGAACGTCAATCAGCCCCAGCATTTT.

The CDR3 DNA reads TGTGCCAGCAGCCCCCTGGTGCGGACCCAAGCTTTCTTT. It encodes CASSPLVRTQAFF. The V gene is TRBV6-6, the J gene TRBJ1-1; D is undetermined. The CDR3 is 13 amino acids. V lost 6 bases and J lost 9, with 17 bases in between. CDR1 is MNHNY, CDR2 SVGAGI, per germline (reference sequence).

V is TRBV11-2 and J is TRBJ2-1; 13 nucleotides agree with TRBD2. Trimming cost V 5 bases and J 9 bases; bases outside gene matches: 7. The germline gives CDR1 SGHAT, CDR2 FQNNGV. This CDR3 spans 15 amino acids. CDR3 sequence reads: CASSLLGLAGSEQFF. In DNA, the CDR3 is TGTGCCAGCAGCCTTCTGGGACTAGCGGGATCTGAGCAGTTCTTC.